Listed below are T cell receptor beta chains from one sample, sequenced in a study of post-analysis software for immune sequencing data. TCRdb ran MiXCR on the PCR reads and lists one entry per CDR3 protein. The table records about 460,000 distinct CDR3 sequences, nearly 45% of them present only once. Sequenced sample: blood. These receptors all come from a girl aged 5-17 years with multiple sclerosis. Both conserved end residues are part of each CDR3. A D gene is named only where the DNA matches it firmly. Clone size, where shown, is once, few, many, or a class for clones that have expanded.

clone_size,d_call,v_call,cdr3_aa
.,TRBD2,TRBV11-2,CAGSTGLGAYEQYF
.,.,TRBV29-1,CSLTGRGESTDTQYF
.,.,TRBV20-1,CSGEVNSYNEQFF
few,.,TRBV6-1,CASSELSGLQETQYF
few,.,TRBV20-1,CSARGQGPNYGYTF
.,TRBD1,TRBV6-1,CASSGRDRYTGELFF
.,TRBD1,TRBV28,CASSLQQGASYEQYF
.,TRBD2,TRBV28,CASKGLAGVFIYEQYF
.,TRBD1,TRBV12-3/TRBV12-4,CASSSTGEGSNQPQHF
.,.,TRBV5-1,CASSFSGTAVLYEQFF
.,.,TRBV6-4,CASSRTTTSRDTQYF
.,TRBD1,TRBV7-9,CASSSSDRGVQETQYF
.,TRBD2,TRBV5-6,CASNYQVRTSGYEQYF
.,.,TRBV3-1,CASSQALRTEAFF
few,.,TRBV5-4,CASQSTDTQYF
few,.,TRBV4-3,CASSQDGQGSTEAFF
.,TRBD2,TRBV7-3,CASSLLKTSGRSYNEQFF
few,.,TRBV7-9,CASSLKDITGQFF
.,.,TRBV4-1,CASSQEGSIEQYF
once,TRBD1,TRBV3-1,CASSQERMGTGTLQETQYF